This TCR beta chain was captured in a study of PD-1 blockade in mismatch repair-deficient tumors. Whole-study findings and limits: Tumor-resident clones, often undetectable pretreatment in blood, expanded then contracted after pembrolizumab.

Data came from immunoSEQ multiplex PCR; TCRdb stores just in-frame clones and leaves some out. The data contain some 16,000 clones, more than 80% of them seen just once; the ten biggest clones take up about a tenth. This clone is a singleton in its sample. The antigen remains undetermined. Time point noted: approximately 9-day in vitro stimulation with candidate neoantigen peptide 5. Each of about seven ELISpot-reactive candidate peptides was used for roughly 11-day stimulation. Baseline for clone expansion was a parallel culture with no peptide. This receptor was taken from an adult with mismatch repair-deficient cancer. The starting material was cells cultured in vitro, obtained from a patient treated with pembrolizumab.

CDR3 amino acids: CASGVSGIYNEQFF. For the CDR3, the DNA is TGTGCCAGCGGAGTTAGCGGGATTTACAATGAGCAGTTCTTC. The chain employs TRBV21-1 and TRBJ2-1; the DNA was not used to check the table's D call, TRBD2. TRBV21-1 is marked as a pseudogene. CDR3 size: 14 residues.